This T cell receptor beta chain originates from a study of shared clonotypes between healthy human individuals. Trimming stripped 5 bases from V and 2 bases from J, with 12 bases between. The length of the CDR3 is 14 residues. The germline CDR1 and CDR2 sequences are SEHNR and FQNEAQ (reference sequence). TCRdb's copy holds only in-frame clones and misses some; the assay was immunoSEQ multiplex PCR. The sample carries 2 million or so clones, 90% to 95% recorded once. This chain uses TRBV7-9 with TRBJ2-5, with D perhaps matching TRBD1 (6 bases). Sequencing was carried out using naive CD4+ T cells sorted from blood. Subset specified: CD45RA+ positively selected. The receptor was derived from a man in his late teens or twenties in good health. As DNA, the CDR3 is TGTGCCAGCAGCCTAGGGACAAAACAAGAGACCCAGTACTTC. It codes for CASSLGTKQETQYF.